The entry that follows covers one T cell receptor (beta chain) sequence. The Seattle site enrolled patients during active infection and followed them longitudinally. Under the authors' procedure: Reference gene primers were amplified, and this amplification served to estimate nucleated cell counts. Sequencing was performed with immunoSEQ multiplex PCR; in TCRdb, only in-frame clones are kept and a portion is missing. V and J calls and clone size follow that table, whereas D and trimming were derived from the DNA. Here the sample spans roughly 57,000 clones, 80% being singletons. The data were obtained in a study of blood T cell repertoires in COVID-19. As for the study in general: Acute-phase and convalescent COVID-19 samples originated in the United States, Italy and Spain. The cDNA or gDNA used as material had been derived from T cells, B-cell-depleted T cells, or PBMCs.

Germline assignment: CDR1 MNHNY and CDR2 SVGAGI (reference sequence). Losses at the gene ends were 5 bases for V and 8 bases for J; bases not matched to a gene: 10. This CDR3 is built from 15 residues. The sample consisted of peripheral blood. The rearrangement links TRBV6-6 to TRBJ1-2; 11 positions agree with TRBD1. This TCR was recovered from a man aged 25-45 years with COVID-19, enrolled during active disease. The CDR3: CASSPSGTGGEGYTF. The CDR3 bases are TGTGCCAGCAGTCCTTCCGGGACAGGGGGAGAGGGCTACACCTTC.